This T cell receptor (beta chain) comes out of a study of blood T cells in healthy people across ages. On the study more broadly: Template switching caught about one barcoded beta molecule for each two T cells.

Each sample provided at least 5.5 micrograms of extracted total RNA. Using a J-beta primer mix together with a sample-barcoded 5' primer, a second PCR was run for roughly 6 to 12 cycles. Via MiXCR, TCRdb re-called the 5' RACE reads, giving one row per CDR3 protein. Altogether hundreds of thousands of distinct CDR3 sequences are present, about 30% being singletons, with the ten largest covering about 15%. V was shortened by 6 bases and J by 6 bases, with 17 bases between the two germline ends. The germline V gene has CDR1 SQVTM and CDR2 ANQGSEA. The CDR3 totals 14 residues. Sequenced material: blood. The receptor comes from a woman at least 80 years old in good health. The chain uses TRBV29-1 and TRBJ2-2, with D perhaps matching TRBD1 (6 bases). The CDR3 sequence: CSVRKPTGPGELFF. The DNA of the CDR3 is TGCAGCGTACGAAAGCCCACAGGGCCCGGGGAGCTGTTTTTT.